This TCR beta chain is drawn from a study of blood T cell repertoires in COVID-19. About the research overall: Material from acute and convalescent COVID-19 was sourced from the United States, Italy and Spain. Nucleic acid was either cDNA or gDNA, and it came from T cells, B-cell-depleted T cells, or PBMCs.

V gave up 2 bases and J gave up 0 bases, with 25 bases separating them. CDR1 and CDR2 (germline): MGHRA, YSYEKL. The length of the CDR3 is 20 residues. In the original processing: Nucleated cell counts were estimated from reference gene primer amplification. Produced via immunoSEQ multiplex PCR; TCRdb's table is partial and in-frame only. V and J calls and clone size are as listed in that table; D and trimming were resolved from the DNA. This table holds about 190,000 clones, 85% to 90% found once. The gene calls are TRBV4-1 and TRBJ1-2; no reliable D call. The receptor was isolated from a man aged 45-60 years with acute or convalescent COVID-19. The sequenced sample was peripheral blood. CDR3 sequence reads: CASSQTPPWARIPANYGYTF. In DNA form, the CDR3 reads TGCGCCAGCAGCCAAACTCCACCCTGGGCAAGGATTCCAGCTAACTATGGCTACACCTTC.